These 16 T cell receptor beta chains were all obtained from the same sample, sequenced in a study of yellow fever vaccine responses in identical twins. One entry per CDR3 protein results from TCRdb running MiXCR on the RT-PCR reads. The table has approximately 20,000 distinct CDR3 sequences, roughly 72% seen once. Source: T cells from blood (PBMCs), unsorted or a sorted subset (not recorded which), taken before or after yellow fever vaccination (not recorded which). The receptors stem from a young woman who received the yellow fever vaccine.

This clonotype was counted between two and nine times. The V and J genes are TRBV28 and TRBJ1-4; 7 bases are a match to TRBD1. J was trimmed by 2 bases and V by 3 bases; bases with no gene match: 0. This CDR3 is 14 amino acids long. CDR1 MDHEN and CDR2 SYDVKM come from the germline V gene. CDR3 in amino acids: CASSLTGTNEKLFF. Written as DNA, the CDR3 is TGTGCCAGCAGTTTGACAGGGACTAATGAAAAACTGTTTTTT.

This chain links TRBV18 with TRBJ1-5; D gene unclear. The germline V gene encodes CDR1 KGHSH and CDR2 LQKENI. V was shortened by 2 bases and J by 4 bases, with 9 bases between the two germline ends. This CDR3 has 14 amino acids. CDR3 nucleotide sequence: TGTGCCAGCTCACCAGTTGAACAAAATCAGCCCCAGCATTTT. It specifies CASSPVEQNQPQHF.

The J gene is TRBJ2-3, the V gene TRBV29-1; D is undetermined. The germline V gene has CDR1 SQVTM and CDR2 ANQGSEA. V was trimmed by 7 bases and J by 6 bases, leaving 11 bases between them. There are 11 residues in the CDR3. The CDR3 spells CSGARADTQYF. For the CDR3, the DNA is TGCAGCGGGGCACGTGCGGATACGCAGTATTTT.

The chain couples TRBV13 to TRBJ2-1, with 10 bases that match TRBD2. V was clipped by 4 bases and J by 6 bases; unmatched bases: 6. Germline V gene data show CDR1 as PRHDT and CDR2 as FYEKMQ (reference sequence). The CDR3 runs to 15 residues. The DNA of the CDR3 is TGTGCCAGCAGCTCTAGCGGGAGACCCCCCAATGAGCAGTTCTTC. This gives the protein CASSSSGRPPNEQFF.

This clonotype was observed a few times. This rearrangement joins TRBV24-1 to TRBJ2-7; D is ambiguous. Trimming took 0 bases from V and 1 from J, leaving 6 bases between them. Germline V gene sequence: CDR1 KGHDR, CDR2 SFDVKD. The length of the CDR3 is 14 residues. The CDR3 loop is CATSDLLGSYEQYF. The CDR3 region has the DNA TGTGCCACCAGTGATTTGTTGGGGTCCTACGAGCAGTACTTC.

This clonotype was recorded a few times. The rearrangement joins TRBV7-3 to TRBJ2-2; D may correspond to TRBD1 or TRBD2 (5 bases each). The V end was cut by 5 bases, the J end by 6 bases, with 16 bases between. The germline V gene has CDR1 SGHTA and CDR2 FQGTGA. The CDR3 extends over 15 amino acids. The CDR3 spells CASSPEGTLSGELFF. CDR3 DNA sequence: TGTGCCAGCAGCCCCGAAGGGACCCTCTCCGGGGAGCTGTTTTTT.

The rearrangement uses TRBV5-1 and TRBJ2-5; 7 bases align to TRBD1. CDR3 length: 14 amino acids. J lost 3 bases, V lost 4 bases, and 6 bases had no gene match. Germline CDR1 is SGHRS and CDR2 is YFSETQ. The CDR3 coding sequence is TGCGCCAGCAGCCCTGGGACAGCTAAAGAGACCCAGTACTTC. This sequence encodes CASSPGTAKETQYF. The full variable domain, rest sourced from reference TRBV5-1 and TRBJ2-5, is KAGVTQTPRYLIKTRGQQVTLSCSPISGHRSVSWYQQTPGQGLQFLFEYFSETQRNKGNFPGRFSGRQFSNSRSEMNVSTLELGDSALYLCASSPGTAKETQYFGPGTRLLVL.

The chain is built from TRBV5-6 and TRBJ2-3; 12 nucleotides line up with TRBD2. V shed 0 bases and J 2 bases; nucleotides not matched to a gene: 10. The CDR3 spans 19 residues. CDR1 and CDR2 from the germline V gene are SGHDT and YYEEEE. CDR3 DNA sequence: TGTGCCAGCAGCTTGGTTGTCCTAGCGGGAGGGCCCCTCACAGATACGCAGTATTTT. Protein sequence: CASSLVVLAGGPLTDTQYF.

The chain carries TRBV28 and TRBJ2-7, with D hard to call. This CDR3 has 11 residues. Germline V gene data show CDR1 as MDHEN and CDR2 as SYDVKM. Trimming took 6 bases from V and 4 from J, leaving 7 bases between them. Here the CDR3 reads CASRLGYEQYF. The CDR3 DNA reads TGTGCCAGCAGGCTAGGGTACGAGCAGTACTTC. The whole variable domain, remainder taken from reference TRBV28 and TRBJ2-7, is DVKVTQSSRYLVKRTGEKVFLECVQDMDHENMFWYRQDPGLGLRLIYFSYDVKMKEKGDIPEGYSVSREKKERFSLILESASTNQTSMYLCASRLGYEQYFGPGTRLTVT.

The rearrangement uses TRBV7-9 and TRBJ2-1; possibly TRBD2 for D (5 bases). In germline, CDR1 is SEHNR, CDR2 FQNEAQ (reference sequence). The CDR3 is made up of 16 amino acids. V lost 5 bases and J 2 bases, leaving 16 bases between the germline ends. The CDR3: CASSPGGRAAYNEQFF. The DNA for the CDR3 is TGTGCCAGCAGCCCCGGTGGGCGGGCCGCCTACAATGAGCAGTTCTTC. Combining the CDR3 with reference TRBV7-9 and TRBJ2-1 gives the whole variable domain DTGVSQNPRHKITKRGQNVTFRCDPISEHNRLYWYRQTLGQGPEFLTYFQNEAQLEKSRLLSDRFSAERPKGSFSTLEIQRTEQGDSAMYLCASSPGGRAAYNEQFFGPGTRLTVL.

The gene calls are TRBV5-6 and TRBJ2-1; D not certain. The V gene lost 0 bases and the J gene lost 9 bases, with 10 bases spanning the gap. Germline CDR1 is SGHDT and CDR2 is YYEEEE. This CDR3 spans 13 amino acids. CDR3 sequence reads: CASSLESRPEQFF. The CDR3 DNA reads TGTGCCAGCAGCTTGGAGTCCAGACCTGAGCAGTTCTTC.

The chain couples TRBV7-9 to TRBJ2-2; D is undetermined. CDR3 length: 15 amino acids. Trimming shortened V by 1 base and J by 3 bases, and 9 bases separated the two germline ends. The V gene's germline CDR1 is SEHNR and CDR2 FQNEAQ (reference sequence). CDR3 in amino acids: CASSLGRIDTGELFF. CDR3 coding DNA: TGTGCCAGCAGCTTAGGCAGGATAGACACCGGGGAGCTGTTTTTT.

A few counts support this clonotype. The gene calls are TRBV6-1 and TRBJ2-7; D gene unclear. Looked up from germline, CDR1 is MNHNS and CDR2 is SASEGT. The CDR3 covers 16 residues. Trimming removed 6 bases from V and 0 bases from J, with 18 bases in between. The CDR3 region has the DNA TGTGCCAGCAGAGTCATACTGGGCCCTGACTCCTACGAGCAGTACTTC. Encoded protein: CASRVILGPDSYEQYF.

The gene calls are TRBV25-1 and TRBJ1-5, with 10 nucleotides matching TRBD1. This CDR3 spans 14 amino acids. Losses at the gene ends were 6 bases for V and 1 base for J; bases not matched to a gene: 0. CDR1 is MGHDK and CDR2 is SYGVNS in the germline V gene. CDR3 in DNA: TGTGCCAGCAGGGGACAGGGGAGCAATCAGCCCCAGCATTTT. It specifies CASRGQGSNQPQHF.

The CDR3 is CASRTSGSYTEAFF. Written as DNA, the CDR3 is TGTGCCAGCCGCACTTCGGGATCGTACACTGAAGCTTTCTTT. This chain uses TRBV13 with TRBJ1-1; D is uncertain. Trimming left V 8 bases short and J 3 bases short, with 16 bases between. Looked up from germline, CDR1 is PRHDT and CDR2 is FYEKMQ (reference sequence). The CDR3 has 14 residues. The variable domain in full, completed from reference TRBV13 and TRBJ1-1, reads AAGVIQSPRHLIKEKRETATLKCYPIPRHDTVYWYQQGPGQDPQFLISFYEKMQSDKGSIPDRFSAQQFSDYHSELNMSSLELGDSALYFCASRTSGSYTEAFFGQGTRLTVV.

This chain connects TRBV11-3 to TRBJ2-7; D ambiguous. CDR3 length: 12 residues. The V gene lost 3 bases and the J gene lost 6 bases, with 9 bases spanning the gap. Germline CDR1 and CDR2: SGHNT and YENEEA. The CDR3 DNA follows: TGTGCCAGCAGCTTTGTCGGGCGCGAGCAGTACTTC. Its protein product is CASSFVGREQYF.